This T cell receptor (beta chain) emerged from a study of blood T cells in healthy people across ages. The germline CDR1 and CDR2 sequences are MNHEY and SMNVEV (reference sequence). The length of the CDR3 is 15 residues. The second PCR ran about 6 to 12 cycles with a sample-barcoded 5' primer and J-beta primers. TCRdb itself ran the 5' RACE reads through MiXCR, one entry per CDR3 protein. The table has about 930,000 distinct CDR3 sequences, under 35% seen once. As for this clonotype: One junction end disagrees with the germline gene, perhaps due to a read error.

The data also belong to a second study, concerning T cells of mothers and their children.

V gene TRBV27 combines with J gene TRBJ2-1, with 8 nucleotides matching TRBD2. Material: blood. This TCR derives from a woman between 40 and 50 years old in good health. The CDR3 loop is CACSSSGGRLNEQFF. As DNA, the CDR3 is TGTGCCTGCAGTTCGTCGGGGGGGCGCCTCAATGAGCAGTTCTTC.